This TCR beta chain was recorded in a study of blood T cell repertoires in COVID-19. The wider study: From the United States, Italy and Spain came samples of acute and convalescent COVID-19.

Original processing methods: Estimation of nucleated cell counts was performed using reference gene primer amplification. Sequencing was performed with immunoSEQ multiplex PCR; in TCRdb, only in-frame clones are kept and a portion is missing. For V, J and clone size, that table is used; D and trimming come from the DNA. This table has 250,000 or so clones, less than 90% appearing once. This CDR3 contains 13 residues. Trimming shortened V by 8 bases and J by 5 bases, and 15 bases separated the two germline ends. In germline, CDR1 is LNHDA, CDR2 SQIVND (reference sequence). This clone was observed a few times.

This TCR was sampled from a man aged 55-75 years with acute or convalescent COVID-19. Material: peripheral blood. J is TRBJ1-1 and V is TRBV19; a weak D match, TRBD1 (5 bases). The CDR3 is CASAPGGKTEAFF. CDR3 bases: TGTGCCAGTGCCCCCGGGGGAAAAACTGAAGCTTTCTTT.